The 30 T cell receptor beta chains listed next were all sequenced from one sample in a study of blood T cell dynamics during melanoma immunotherapy (TCRdb year 2020). Interpreted using the paper, the time point label stands for: week 3, after first cycle of checkpoint inhibitor. Receptors were amplified or captured by the immunoSEQ multiplex PCR assay. TCRdb obtained this table from immuneACCESS and retained in-frame rearrangements with V and J assigned. These tables miss some clones; where compared with another copy, unresolved V genes account for less than half of the shortfall, and the remainder is unexplained. Counted in this sample were 14,000 to 15,000 clones; 87% of them appeared once. Less than 9.5% of the sample belongs to the ten largest clones. The specimen comprised blood, sampled from a patient treated with checkpoint blockade. The receptors come from a human donor with melanoma.

The chain joins TRBV7-9 to TRBJ1-4; 8 bases fit TRBD1. CDR1 is SEHNR and CDR2 is FQNEAQ in the germline V gene (reference sequence). With 5 bases clipped from V and 10 bases from J, the junction kept 9 bases outside the gene matches. The CDR3 totals 14 residues. CDR3: CASSPGTGKGKLFF. CDR3 nucleotides: TGTGCCAGCAGCCCCGGGACAGGAAAAGGAAAACTGTTTTTT.

This sequence joins TRBV7-6 and TRBJ2-1, with D maybe TRBD1 (6 bases). Germline V lookup: CDR1 SGHVS, CDR2 FNYEAQ. CDR3 size: 16 residues. Between the trimmed V and J ends, which lost 1 base and 6 bases, there was a span of 16 bases. The CDR3 sequence is CASSLDDTGLINEQFF. The DNA of the CDR3 is TGTGCCAGCAGCTTAGATGATACAGGGCTAATCAATGAGCAGTTCTTC.

The rearrangement links TRBV28 to TRBJ2-7; 8 bases match TRBD2. The CDR3 consists of 16 residues. V gave up 6 bases and J gave up 2 bases; unmatched junction bases: 12. Germline V gives CDR1 MDHEN, CDR2 SYDVKM. CDR3 sequence (DNA): TGTGCCAGCAGGTTCGGGGGGGGTGCGGGACCCTACGAGCAGTACTTC. The encoded protein is CASRFGGGAGPYEQYF.

The V and J genes are TRBV19 and TRBJ2-3, with 9 bases identical to TRBD2. Germline CDR1 and CDR2: LNHDA and SQIVND (reference sequence). V shed 5 bases, J shed 1 base, and the junction held 4 bases outside the gene matches. The CDR3 extends over 15 amino acids. The DNA of the CDR3 is TGTGCCAGTAGTCCTAGCGGGATCCGCACAGATACGCAGTATTTT. Amino acid sequence: CASSPSGIRTDTQYF.

This clone was recorded only once. This chain connects TRBV28 to TRBJ2-5, with D unclear. V was pared by 7 bases and J by 2 bases, with 17 bases between. Germline V gene lookup returns CDR1 MDHEN and CDR2 SYDVKM. CDR3 size: 15 residues. CDR3 protein: CASIPSMAAQETQYF. The CDR3 DNA reads as TGTGCCAGCATCCCTTCAATGGCGGCTCAAGAGACCCAGTACTTC.

This chain joins TRBV6-6 and TRBJ2-7; D unclear. Germline CDR1 MNHNY, CDR2 SVGAGI (reference sequence). The CDR3 contains 15 residues. The V end was cut by 2 bases, the J end by 2 bases, with 13 bases between. The CDR3 DNA follows: TGTGCCAGCAGTTACGTCTCAGCTCTTCCCTACGAGCAGTACTTC. Translated: CASSYVSALPYEQYF.

The rearrangement joins TRBV28 to TRBJ2-7; TRBD1 aligns across 7 bases. Per the germline V gene, CDR1 is MDHEN and CDR2 is SYDVKM. This CDR3 is built from 13 residues. Trimming removed 6 bases from V and 0 bases from J; junction bases left unmatched: 2. CDR3 protein: CASRSGGSYEQYF. The CDR3 bases are TGTGCCAGCAGGTCAGGGGGCTCCTACGAGCAGTACTTC.

The chain combines TRBV10-3 with TRBJ2-1; possible D gene TRBD2, 6 bases. CDR1 and CDR2 (germline): ENHRY, SYGVKD. Trimming took 5 bases from V and 7 from J, leaving 21 bases between them. The CDR3 loop spans 16 amino acids. Here the CDR3 reads CAISIASRLGVNEQFF. CDR3 nucleotide sequence: TGTGCCATCAGTATAGCCTCTAGACTAGGGGTAAATGAGCAGTTCTTC.

The rearrangement uses TRBV5-1 and TRBJ2-7; 8 nucleotides agree with TRBD2. Germline V gene sequence: CDR1 SGHRS, CDR2 YFSETQ. The CDR3 is 13 residues long. The V gene end was trimmed by 0 bases and the J gene end by 6 bases; junction bases not matched to a gene: 2. The CDR3 nucleotides read TGCGCCAGCAGCTTGGGAAGCGGGAGCGAGCAGTACTTC. Translation: CASSLGSGSEQYF.

This clone was counted between two and nine times. The chain uses TRBV21-1 and TRBJ2-1; the table's D gene call, TRBD2, was not cross checked with the DNA. TRBV21-1 is assigned pseudogene status. This CDR3 has 14 amino acids. The CDR3 loop reads CASPQRAPYNEQFF. The CDR3 coding sequence is TGTGCCAGCCCCCAAAGAGCCCCCTACAATGAGCAGTTCTTC.

The genes are TRBV28 and TRBJ1-2; D is undetermined. Germline lookup yields CDR1 MDHEN and CDR2 SYDVKM. The CDR3 is made up of 12 amino acids. Trimming pared 8 bases from V and 5 bases from J, leaving 12 bases between. The CDR3 protein is CASCPTYYGYTF. The CDR3 DNA reads TGTGCCAGCTGCCCAACCTATTATGGCTACACCTTC.

The V and J genes are TRBV5-4 and TRBJ2-5; D tentatively fits TRBD1 or TRBD2 (5 bases each). The CDR3 length is 12 residues. Germline V lookup: CDR1 SGHNT, CDR2 YYREEE (reference sequence). V shed 4 bases and J shed 5 bases, with 9 bases lying between them. The CDR3 nucleotides are TGTGCCAGCAGCGGGGCGGGTGAGACCCAGTACTTC. Translated: CASSGAGETQYF.

The genes are TRBV28 and TRBJ1-3; D is perhaps TRBD1 (5 bases). CDR1 and CDR2 (germline): MDHEN, SYDVKM. Trimming removed 6 bases at V and 2 bases at J, with 11 bases between. The CDR3 consists of 14 residues. The CDR3 sequence is CASRDQGAGNTIYF. The CDR3 region has the DNA TGTGCCAGCAGGGACCAGGGAGCTGGAAACACCATATATTTT.

CDR3 nucleotide sequence: TGTGCCATCAGTGGAGGAGCTGCTACCTATGGCTACACCTTC. This encodes CAISGGAATYGYTF. The J gene is TRBJ1-2, the V gene TRBV10-3; D remains unclear. The germline V and J ends were trimmed by 4 bases and 4 bases, with 13 bases remaining between them. The CDR3 is made up of 14 amino acids. CDR1 and CDR2 from the germline V gene are ENHRY and SYGVKD.

This clone has more than one count but fewer than ten. The V and J genes are TRBV6-5 and TRBJ2-7; 8 bases line up with TRBD1. The germline gives CDR1 MNHEY, CDR2 SVGAGI. The V gene end was trimmed by 6 bases and the J gene end by 3 bases; junction bases not matched to a gene: 7. The CDR3 extends over 14 amino acids. The CDR3 DNA sequence: TGTGCCAGCAGGACCCGACAGGGGTACTACGAGCAGTACTTC. It yields the protein CASRTRQGYYEQYF.

The V and J genes are TRBV9 and TRBJ1-3; D unclear. Germline V gene lookup returns CDR1 SGDLS and CDR2 YYNGEE. The CDR3 sequence is 13 residues long. Between the trimmed V and J ends, which lost 0 bases and 4 bases, there was a span of 5 bases. Here the CDR3 DNA reads TGTGCCAGCAGCGTAGGTTCGGGAAACACCATATATTTT. Its protein is CASSVGSGNTIYF.

The V gene is TRBV19, the J gene TRBJ1-1; D unclear. The CDR3 spans 15 residues. Trimming shortened V by 5 bases and J by 1 base, and 14 bases separated the two germline ends. Per germline, CDR1 LNHDA and CDR2 SQIVND (reference sequence). CDR3 sequence (DNA): TGTGCCAGTAGTCCCCGGGGAGGGCGGAACACTGAAGCTTTCTTT. It specifies CASSPRGGRNTEAFF.

CDR3 residues: CASRELSGRSDYGYTF. The DNA for the CDR3 is TGTGCCAGCAGAGAGCTTTCTGGCCGGAGCGACTATGGCTACACCTTC. The chain has TRBV2 and TRBJ1-2; the D is unclear. There are 16 residues in the CDR3. The germline V gene encodes CDR1 SNHLY and CDR2 FYNNEI. V lost 6 bases and J lost 3, with 20 bases in between. Full variable domain (outside the CDR3, taken from reference TRBV2 and TRBJ1-2): EPEVTQTPSHQVTQMGQEVILRCVPISNHLYFYWYRQILGQKVEFLVSFYNNEISEKSEIFDDQFSVERPDGSNFTLKIRSTKLEDSAMYFCASRELSGRSDYGYTFGSGTRLTVV.

The CDR3 nucleotides read TGTGCCAGCAGCGGCCGTCCGGACACTCTTATCGGCTACACCTTC. This codes for CASSGRPDTLIGYTF. The chain has TRBV13 and TRBJ1-2, with D perhaps TRBD1 (5 bases). This CDR3 comprises 15 residues. Germline V gives CDR1 PRHDT, CDR2 FYEKMQ (reference sequence). The V end was cut by 5 bases, the J end by 8 bases, with 21 bases between.

V usage is TRBV28 and J usage is TRBJ2-7; 7 nucleotides agree with TRBD1. This CDR3 region has 14 residues. J lost 4 bases, V lost 1 base, and 4 bases had no gene match. Germline loops: CDR1 MDHEN, CDR2 SYDVKM. CDR3 amino acids: CASSLSGQMYEQYF. CDR3 nucleotides: TGTGCCAGCAGTTTATCGGGACAGATGTACGAGCAGTACTTC.

V is TRBV10-3 and J is TRBJ2-2; 9 positions match TRBD1. Germline V gene data show CDR1 as ENHRY and CDR2 as SYGVKD. V trimming: 6 bases; J trimming: 3 bases; junction bases outside the gene matches: 5. The length of the CDR3 is 15 residues. The CDR3 spells CAISPRTGDTGELFF. CDR3 nucleotides: TGTGCCATCAGCCCTAGGACAGGGGACACCGGGGAGCTGTTTTTT.

This chain connects TRBV28 to TRBJ2-3; 16 nucleotides line up with TRBD2. Germline assignment: CDR1 MDHEN and CDR2 SYDVKM. V trimming: 6 bases; J trimming: 2 bases; junction bases outside the gene matches: 8. CDR3 length equals 18 residues. CDR3 nucleotides: TGTGCCAGCAGCACCGGGACTAGCGGGAGGGCAAACACAGATACGCAGTATTTT. Amino acids: CASSTGTSGRANTDTQYF.

This clone was seen a single time. The chain recombines TRBV30 with TRBJ1-3; D call uncertain. With 0 bases removed from V and 0 bases from J, the gap between germline ends came to 12 bases. This CDR3 has 16 residues. Germline CDR1 GTSNPN, CDR2 SVGIG (reference sequence). The CDR3 is CAWSVGRTSSGNTIYF. CDR3 nucleotide sequence: TGTGCCTGGAGTGTAGGCAGGACCAGCTCTGGAAACACCATATATTTT.

This chain links TRBV6-1 with TRBJ2-6; no clear D. Germline assignment: CDR1 MNHNS and CDR2 SASEGT. The CDR3 is 15 amino acids. Trimming pared 1 base from V and 0 bases from J, leaving 4 bases between. CDR3 protein: CASSEDFSGANVLTF. The CDR3 nucleotides are TGTGCCAGCAGTGAAGATTTCTCTGGGGCCAACGTCCTGACTTTC.

This clone appeared a few times. The chain uses TRBV18 and TRBJ2-5, with 10 positions matching TRBD2. After removal of 3 bases from V and 1 base from J, the junction contained 2 bases not matched to a gene. The CDR3 length is 15 residues. The germline V gene has CDR1 KGHSH and CDR2 LQKENI. CDR3 amino acids: CASSPRTSGQETQYF. DNA for the CDR3: TGTGCCAGCTCACCGAGGACTAGCGGCCAAGAGACCCAGTACTTC.

The rearrangement uses TRBV6-5 and TRBJ2-1, with D possibly being TRBD2 (5 bases). Germline V gene data show CDR1 as MNHEY and CDR2 as SVGAGI. V was trimmed by 8 bases and J by 0 bases, leaving 14 bases between them. This CDR3 is 15 amino acids long. In DNA, the CDR3 is TGTGCCAGCCAAGGACTTTTCGCCTCCTACAATGAGCAGTTCTTC. Translated: CASQGLFASYNEQFF.

The chain joins TRBV5-6 to TRBJ2-7; TRBD2 agrees at 7 bases. The CDR3 loop spans 15 amino acids. CDR1 SGHDT and CDR2 YYEEEE come from the germline V gene. Trimming at V came to 2 bases and at J to 4 bases, leaving 9 bases not matched to a gene. The CDR3 loop is CASSFTGGLGYEQYF. The CDR3 DNA follows: TGTGCCAGCAGCTTTACCGGGGGGTTAGGGTACGAGCAGTACTTC.

The gene calls are TRBV5-1 and TRBJ2-1; D might be TRBD1 or TRBD2, each matching 5 bases. The CDR3 extends over 15 amino acids. Trimming left V 3 bases short and J 5 bases short, with 15 bases between. Germline lookup yields CDR1 SGHRS and CDR2 YFSETQ. Here the CDR3 DNA reads TGCGCCAGCAGCTCGGGGCGAGTTGGGCACAATGAGCAGTTCTTC. It codes for CASSSGRVGHNEQFF. The full variable domain, in which reference TRBV5-1 and TRBJ2-1 provide the parts outside the CDR3, is KAGVTQTPRYLIKTRGQQVTLSCSPISGHRSVSWYQQTPGQGLQFLFEYFSETQRNKGNFPGRFSGRQFSNSRSEMNVSTLELGDSALYLCASSSGRVGHNEQFFGPGTRLTVL.

The chain has TRBV11-2 and TRBJ2-1, with D perhaps TRBD1 or TRBD2 (6 bases each). Trimming removed 5 bases at V and 0 bases at J, with 17 bases between. The CDR3 runs 17 residues. Germline CDR1 reads SGHAT; CDR2 reads FQNNGV. CDR3 loop: CASSASGGLSSYNEQFF. CDR3 bases: TGTGCCAGCAGCGCGTCTGGGGGGCTTAGCTCCTACAATGAGCAGTTCTTC.

The rearrangement joins TRBV11-2 to TRBJ1-2, with 8 bases identical to TRBD1. Germline V CDR1 and CDR2: SGHAT, FQNNGV. The CDR3 consists of 15 residues. The ends lost 2 bases at V and 8 bases at J; junction bases unmatched: 10. The CDR3 loop is CASSLYDRGWEGYTF. In nucleotides, the CDR3 is TGTGCCAGCAGCTTATACGACAGGGGATGGGAAGGCTACACCTTC.